The clone carrying this T cell receptor (beta chain) came up many times. This specimen comes from a study of molecular identifiers for immune sequencing clone quantification. It was with previously described methods and listed TCR primers that bulk TCR libraries were made. From the PCR reads, TCRdb called clonotypes with MiXCR, one entry per CDR3 protein. The repertoire holds approximately 12,000 distinct CDR3 sequences, with approximately 15% as singletons. Between the trimmed V and J ends, which lost 0 bases and 0 bases, there was a span of 9 bases. Germline CDR1 and CDR2: SGHRS and YFSETQ. The CDR3 spans 15 residues.

The source is a human donor in good health. Some libraries in this study had Jurkat cell RNA spiked in. The J gene is TRBJ1-1, the V gene TRBV5-1; a weak D match, TRBD1 (5 bases). The specimen sequenced was naive CD8+ T cells from blood, with Jurkat cell RNA spiked in. Subset meaning: FACS-sorted CD8+CD4-CCR7+CD45RA+ naive T cells. In nucleotides, the CDR3 is TGCGCCAGCAGCTTGGGAGGGGTGATGAACACTGAAGCTTTCTTT. Amino acid sequence: CASSLGGVMNTEAFF.